Shown below are 19 T cell receptor beta chains from a single sample sequenced in a study of T cell responses to AZD1222 COVID-19 vaccine. TCRdb's table, derived via immunoSEQ multiplex PCR, lists solely in-frame clones and lacks some. The sample consists of about 210,000 clones, roughly 94% of them appearing once. Material: peripheral blood, obtained 28 days after the second dose of the MenACWY control vaccine. These receptors all stem from an adult who received the MenACWY meningococcal vaccine as a control.

The CDR3 region is CASSPPLGVNNEQFF. The CDR3 DNA reads as TGTGCCAGCAGCCCCCCCCTAGGGGTTAACAATGAGCAGTTCTTC. The rearrangement uses TRBV7-9 and TRBJ2-1; a weak D match, TRBD1 (5 bases). V was clipped by 5 bases and J by 5 bases, with 16 bases between them. The germline CDR1 and CDR2 sequences are SEHNR and FQNEAQ (reference sequence). CDR3 length equals 15 residues.

V usage is TRBV9 and J usage is TRBJ2-2, with 10 positions matching TRBD2. The CDR3 covers 16 residues. Germline-derived CDR1 and CDR2 are SGDLS and YYNGEE. Unmatched junction bases numbered 4, after V lost 0 bases and J lost 5 bases. The CDR3 DNA follows: TGTGCCAGCAGCGTAGGGTTTAGCGGGGGGACCGGGGAGCTGTTTTTT. Protein sequence: CASSVGFSGGTGELFF.

The chain couples TRBV5-1 to TRBJ1-1, with a weak D call TRBD1 (6 bases). Trimming left V 1 base short and J 4 bases short, with 14 bases between. Germline CDR1 reads SGHRS; CDR2 reads YFSETQ. The CDR3 extends over 15 amino acids. This chain's CDR3 is CASSLSTSGATEAFF. The CDR3 DNA sequence: TGCGCCAGCAGCTTGAGTACGTCGGGGGCCACTGAAGCTTTCTTT.

This rearrangement joins TRBV24-1 to TRBJ2-6; D call uncertain. The CDR3 runs 13 residues. Between the trimmed V and J ends, which lost 6 bases and 4 bases, there was a span of 6 bases. CDR1 is KGHDR, CDR2 SFDVKD, per germline. CDR3 sequence reads: CATSPRGANVLTF. CDR3 nucleotide sequence: TGTGCCACCAGTCCGCGCGGGGCCAACGTCCTGACTTTC.

This clone was counted once. The chain has TRBV10-2 and TRBJ2-3; a weak D match, TRBD1 (5 bases). The germline gives CDR1 WSHSY, CDR2 SAAADI. The CDR3 loop spans 14 amino acids. V lost 2 bases to trimming and J lost 5 bases, with 11 bases between them. The CDR3 DNA reads as TGCGCCAGCAGTGAGCAGGGTGGTGGAGATACGCAGTATTTT. Its protein product is CASSEQGGGDTQYF.

This clone was picked up a small number of times. CDR3 region: CASSQDLGGRQGRSGNTIYF. The DNA of the CDR3 is TGCGCCAGCAGCCAAGATCTAGGTGGGAGACAGGGGCGCTCTGGAAACACCATATATTTT. The chain carries TRBV4-1 and TRBJ1-3; 8 bases line up with TRBD1. This CDR3 spans 20 amino acids. After removal of 0 bases from V and 0 bases from J, the junction contained 13 bases not matched to a gene. The germline V gene encodes CDR1 MGHRA and CDR2 YSYEKL.

V is TRBV5-5 and J is TRBJ1-5; 10 nucleotides match TRBD1. V was clipped by 0 bases and J by 4 bases; unmatched bases: 10. The CDR3 is 18 amino acids. Germline values: CDR1 SGHKS, CDR2 YYEKEE (reference sequence). The CDR3 sequence: CASSLGSPGTGANQPQHF. In DNA form, the CDR3 reads TGTGCCAGCAGCTTGGGTTCCCCCGGGACAGGGGCGAATCAGCCCCAGCATTTT.

A single count supports this clone. The genes are TRBV7-9 and TRBJ2-2; possibly TRBD1 for D (5 bases). Looked up from germline, CDR1 is SEHNR and CDR2 is FQNEAQ (reference sequence). This CDR3 is 13 amino acids long. The V end lost 10 bases, the J end lost 2 bases, and 11 bases lay between the germline ends. The CDR3: CATGRSNTGELFF. For the CDR3, the DNA is TGTGCCACAGGGCGGAGCAACACCGGGGAGCTGTTTTTT.

The CDR3 loop is CASSLVGGTSGSAVEEQYF. Here the CDR3 DNA reads TGTGCCAGCAGTTTGGTTGGGGGGACTAGCGGGAGCGCAGTGGAAGAGCAGTACTTC. The V and J genes are TRBV28 and TRBJ2-7; 14 nucleotides line up with TRBD2. The V gene's germline CDR1 is MDHEN and CDR2 SYDVKM. The CDR3 length is 19 residues. The trim removed 3 bases at V and 7 bases at J, leaving 17 bases unmatched.

This rearrangement joins TRBV19 to TRBJ2-7; D perhaps matches TRBD2 (5 bases). CDR3 length: 13 residues. CDR1 is LNHDA, CDR2 SQIVND, per germline (reference sequence). The V gene lost 0 bases and the J gene lost 3 bases, with 6 bases spanning the gap. The CDR3 DNA follows: TGTGCCAGTAGTATAGACACTAGCTACGAGCAGTACTTC. Its translation is CASSIDTSYEQYF. Full variable domain (rest looked up from reference TRBV19 and TRBJ2-7): DGGITQSPKYLFRKEGQNVTLSCEQNLNHDAMYWYRQDPGQGLRLIYYSQIVNDFQKGDIAEGYSVSREKKESFPLTVTSAQKNPTAFYLCASSIDTSYEQYFGPGTRLTVT.

This clone was observed once. Germline is not matched at one junction end, which may reflect a read error. The chain employs TRBV30 and TRBJ1-6; TRBD1 agrees at 7 bases. The CDR3 totals 13 residues. Germline V lookup: CDR1 GTSNPN, CDR2 SVGIG (reference sequence). The CDR3 here is CAWTGSMNSPLHF. In nucleotides, the CDR3 is TGTGCTTGGACAGGCTCAATGAATTCACCCCTCCACTTT.

The chain employs TRBV12-3 or TRBV12-4 and TRBJ1-2; TRBD1 agrees at 7 bases. J was trimmed by 3 bases and V by 2 bases; bases with no gene match: 0. The CDR3 runs to 13 residues. CDR3 in DNA: TGTGCCAGCAGTTTAACAGGGGACTATGGCTACACCTTC. It is translated as CASSLTGDYGYTF.

V usage is TRBV7-3 and J usage is TRBJ1-1; TRBD1 agrees at 8 bases. The germline V gene encodes CDR1 SGHTA and CDR2 FQGTGA. The CDR3 totals 15 residues. J gave up 2 bases and V 5 bases, and 7 bases lay outside the gene matches. The CDR3 sequence is CASSETGQANTEAFF. CDR3 in DNA: TGTGCCAGCAGCGAGACGGGACAGGCCAACACTGAAGCTTTCTTT.

In this sample, this clone turned up many times. The chain uses TRBV5-4 and TRBJ2-5; no reliable D call. V was trimmed by 3 bases and J by 2 bases, leaving 2 bases between them. The V gene's germline CDR1 is SGHNT and CDR2 YYREEE (reference sequence). The CDR3 is 11 amino acids. CDR3 sequence (DNA): TGTGCCAGCAGCTCGCAAGAGACCCAGTACTTC. Protein sequence: CASSSQETQYF.

This chain connects TRBV4-2 to TRBJ2-3, with D unclear. This CDR3 has 14 residues. The V gene lost 1 base and the J gene lost 2 bases, with 7 bases spanning the gap. Germline V gives CDR1 LGHNA, CDR2 YNFKEQ. The CDR3: CASSQGKDTDTQYF. The CDR3 region has the DNA TGTGCCAGCAGCCAAGGGAAGGACACAGATACGCAGTATTTT.

The V gene is TRBV11-2, the J gene TRBJ1-3, with a possible D match to TRBD1 (5 bases). Germline-derived CDR1 and CDR2 are SGHAT and FQNNGV. V was shortened by 6 bases and J by 1 base, with 16 bases between the two germline ends. The CDR3 extends over 16 amino acids. The CDR3 nucleotides read TGTGCCAGCAGTCGACTGAGGGGAAGATCTGGAAACACCATATATTTT. Translating gives CASSRLRGRSGNTIYF.

This chain joins TRBV5-1 and TRBJ2-5; D not resolved. Germline CDR1 SGHRS, CDR2 YFSETQ. The length of the CDR3 is 13 residues. Trimming stripped 4 bases from V and 2 bases from J, with 9 bases between. CDR3 DNA: TGCGCCAGCAGCCCCGGGCCGCAAGAGACCCAGTACTTC. Its protein product is CASSPGPQETQYF.

The chain is built from TRBV7-2 and TRBJ2-3, with D unresolved. V gave up 1 base and J gave up 4 bases, with 12 bases separating them. This CDR3 comprises 15 residues. In germline, CDR1 is SGHTA, CDR2 FQGNSA. CDR3 residues: CASSLGRLRADTQYF. The CDR3, as DNA: TGTGCCAGCAGCTTAGGCAGGCTACGGGCAGATACGCAGTATTTT.

The chain links TRBV27 to TRBJ2-2; 9 positions match TRBD2. Per the germline V gene, CDR1 is MNHEY and CDR2 is SMNVEV (reference sequence). This CDR3 is 15 amino acids long. J was trimmed by 4 bases and V by 2 bases; bases with no gene match: 2. The CDR3 sequence: CASSLLAGSTGELFF. CDR3 nucleotides: TGTGCCAGCAGTTTACTAGCGGGATCCACCGGGGAGCTGTTTTTT.